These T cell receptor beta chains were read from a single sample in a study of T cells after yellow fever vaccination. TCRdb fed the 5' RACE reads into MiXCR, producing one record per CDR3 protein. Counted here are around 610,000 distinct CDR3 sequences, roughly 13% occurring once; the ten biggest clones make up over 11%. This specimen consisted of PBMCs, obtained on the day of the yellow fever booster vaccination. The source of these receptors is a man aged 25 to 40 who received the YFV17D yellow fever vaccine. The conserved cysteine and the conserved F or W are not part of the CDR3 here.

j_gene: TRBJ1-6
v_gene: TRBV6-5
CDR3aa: ATQRSNSPLH

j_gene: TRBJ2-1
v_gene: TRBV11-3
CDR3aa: ASSSPTSGRASSVVYNEQF

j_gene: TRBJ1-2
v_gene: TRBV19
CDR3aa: ASKRDRVQNYGYT

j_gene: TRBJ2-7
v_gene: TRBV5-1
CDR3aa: ASRLTGASYEQY

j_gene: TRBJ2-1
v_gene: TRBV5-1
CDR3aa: ASSLFASADGNEQF

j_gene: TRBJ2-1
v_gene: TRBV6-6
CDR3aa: ASSYDVPREQF

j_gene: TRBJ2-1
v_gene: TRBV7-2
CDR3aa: ASSFVVGGDNEQF

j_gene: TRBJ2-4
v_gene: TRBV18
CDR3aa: ASSPEKAGTVPKNIHY

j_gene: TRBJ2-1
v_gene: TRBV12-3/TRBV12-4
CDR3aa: ASSTGQGTYNEQF

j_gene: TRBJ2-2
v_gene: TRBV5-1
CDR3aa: ASSSRLAAVAKGGELF

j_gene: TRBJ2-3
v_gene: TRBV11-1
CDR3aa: ASSSGTGDWWEVSTDTQY

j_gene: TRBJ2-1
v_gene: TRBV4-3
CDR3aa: ASSQTSFNEHF

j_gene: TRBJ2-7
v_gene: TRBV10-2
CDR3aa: ASSESGRNYEQC

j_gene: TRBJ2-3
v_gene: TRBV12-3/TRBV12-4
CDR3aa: ASAEGLTDTQY

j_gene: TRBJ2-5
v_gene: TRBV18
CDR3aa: ASSLFLEETQY

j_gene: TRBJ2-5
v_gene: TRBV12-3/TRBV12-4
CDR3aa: ASSFRGTVQETQY

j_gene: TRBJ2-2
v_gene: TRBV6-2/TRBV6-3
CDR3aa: ASSYSRNTGELF

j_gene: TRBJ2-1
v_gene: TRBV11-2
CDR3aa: ASSLGPPREGWYNEQF

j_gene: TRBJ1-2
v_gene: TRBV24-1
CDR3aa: ATSGGRADGYT

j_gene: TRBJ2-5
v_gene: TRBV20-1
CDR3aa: SASGGGQTQY

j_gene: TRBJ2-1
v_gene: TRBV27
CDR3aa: ASTPGQGLGEQF

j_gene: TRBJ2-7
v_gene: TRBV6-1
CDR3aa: ASSFGHYYEQY

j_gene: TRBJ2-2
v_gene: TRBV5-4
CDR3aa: ASSWTSGSSGTGELF

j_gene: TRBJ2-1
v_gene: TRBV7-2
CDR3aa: ASSRFNNEQF

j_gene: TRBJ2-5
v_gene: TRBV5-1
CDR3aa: ASSLRQGVGRAYQETQY

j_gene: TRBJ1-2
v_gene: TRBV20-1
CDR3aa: SARDDATGRRGYT

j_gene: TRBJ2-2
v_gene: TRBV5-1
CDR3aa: ASSPAEAGELF

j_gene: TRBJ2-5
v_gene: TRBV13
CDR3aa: ASSLDRGTQETQY